This entry is about one T cell receptor beta chain. Its cognate antigen is unknown. Germline-derived CDR1 and CDR2 are SGDLS and YYNGEE. The CDR3 runs 17 residues. Trimming took 4 bases from V and 1 from J; bases not matched to a gene: 5. Samples underwent the assay at deep level. Libraries were prepared by immunoSEQ multiplex PCR; TCRdb keeps only in-frame clonotypes and omits some of them. The sample includes 450,000 to 500,000 clones, roughly four fifths of them seen just once. This entry belongs to a study of shared clonotypes between healthy human individuals. Study conclusions and caveats: It was the few donors that limited the genetic and exposure-history diversity represented.

The rearrangement uses TRBV9 and TRBJ2-1, with 13 bases matching TRBD2. The TCR sequence derives from a woman between 35 and 50 years old in good health. Some clones in this sample may be carry-over from other donors' samples. Sample: PBMCs. In DNA, the CDR3 is TGTGCCAGCAGCATCGGGACTAGCGGGATTTCCTACAATGAGCAGTTCTTC. Translating it yields CASSIGTSGISYNEQFF.